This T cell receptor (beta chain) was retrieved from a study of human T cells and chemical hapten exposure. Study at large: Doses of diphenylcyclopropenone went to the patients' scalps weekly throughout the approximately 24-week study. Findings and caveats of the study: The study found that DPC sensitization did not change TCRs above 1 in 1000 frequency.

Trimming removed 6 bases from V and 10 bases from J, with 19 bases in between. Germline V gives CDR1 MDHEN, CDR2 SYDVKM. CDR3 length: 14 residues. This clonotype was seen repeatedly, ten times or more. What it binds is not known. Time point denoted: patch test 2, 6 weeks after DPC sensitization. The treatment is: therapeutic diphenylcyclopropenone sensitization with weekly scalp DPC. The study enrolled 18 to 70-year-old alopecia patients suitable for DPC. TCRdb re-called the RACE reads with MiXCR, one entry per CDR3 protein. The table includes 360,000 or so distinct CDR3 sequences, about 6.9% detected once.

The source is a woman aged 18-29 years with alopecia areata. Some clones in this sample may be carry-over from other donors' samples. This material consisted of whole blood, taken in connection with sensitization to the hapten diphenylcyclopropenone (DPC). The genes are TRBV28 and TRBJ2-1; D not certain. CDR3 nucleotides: TGTGCCAGCAGATTACCGACTCCCTTGGACGAGCAGTTCTTC. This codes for CASRLPTPLDEQFF.